These T cell receptor beta chains were read from a single sample in a study of metastatic and nonmetastatic thyroid tumors. TCRdb reassembled clones from the PCR reads with MiXCR. This table holds 10,000 to 13,000 clones, 25% to 35% found once. Sequenced input: tumor tissue. The receptors originated from a male donor with papillary thyroid cancer or a benign thyroid nodule (not recorded which). Some clones in this sample may be carry-over from other donors' samples. CDR3s include the opening cysteine and the closing phenylalanine or tryptophan. D genes are given only for firm matches. Size values are once, few and many counts, or a class for expanded clones, and some rows have none.

D: .
size: .
J: TRBJ1-1
V: TRBV6-2/TRBV6-3
CDR3: CASRAGTLAEAFF
DNA: TGTGCCAGCAGGGCAGGGACGTTAGCTGAAGCTTTCTTT

D: .
size: many
J: TRBJ1-1
V: TRBV7-9
CDR3: CASSPPTGSNTEAFF
DNA: TGTGCCAGCAGCCCTCCGACAGGATCGAACACTGAAGCTTTCTTT

D: .
size: few
J: TRBJ2-7
V: TRBV7-9
CDR3: CASSPTSYEQYF
DNA: TGTGCCAGCAGCCCTACTAGTTACGAGCAGTACTTC

D: .
size: many
J: TRBJ1-1
V: TRBV3-1
CDR3: CASSQVGSEAFF
DNA: TGTGCCAGCAGCCAAGTAGGGTCTGAAGCTTTCTTT

D: TRBD2
size: many
J: TRBJ2-1
V: TRBV4-3
CDR3: CASSLRTSGRANEQFF
DNA: TGCGCCAGCAGCCTCAGGACTAGCGGGAGGGCCAATGAGCAGTTCTTC

D: TRBD1
size: large
J: TRBJ1-1
V: TRBV7-9
CDR3: CASSPPTGSNTEAFF
DNA: TGTGCCAGCAGCCCCCCGACAGGGTCGAACACTGAAGCTTTCTTT

D: TRBD2
size: many
J: TRBJ2-5
V: TRBV2
CDR3: CASLREDQETQYF
DNA: TGTGCCAGCCTCCGGGAGGACCAAGAGACCCAGTACTTC

D: .
size: medium-sized
J: TRBJ1-3
V: TRBV7-8
CDR3: CASSLATLDSGNTIYF
DNA: TGTGCCAGCAGCTTAGCAACATTGGACTCTGGAAACACCATATATTTT

D: .
size: .
J: TRBJ2-3
V: TRBV19
CDR3: CASGDATATQYF
DNA: TGTGCCAGTGGGGATGCCACCGCTACGCAGTATTTT

D: TRBD1
size: medium-sized
J: TRBJ1-6
V: TRBV28
CDR3: CASSLSPRQGPRSSPLHF
DNA: TGTGCCAGCAGTTTATCCCCTCGACAGGGGCCAAGGAGTTCACCCCTCCACTTT

D: TRBD1
size: many
J: TRBJ1-1
V: TRBV4-2
CDR3: CASSQEGRGSTEAFF
DNA: TGTGCCAGCAGCCAAGAAGGCAGGGGGAGCACTGAAGCTTTCTTT

D: TRBD2
size: .
J: TRBJ2-2
V: TRBV12-3/TRBV12-4
CDR3: CSSRDTSGRYTGDLFF
DNA: TGTTCCAGCAGGGACACTAGCGGGAGGTACACCGGGGATCTGTTTTTT

D: TRBD1
size: .
J: TRBJ1-5
V: TRBV4-1
CDR3: CASSQDPGQGGQPQHF
DNA: TGCGCCAGCAGCCAAGACCCCGGACAGGGTGGACAGCCCCAGCATTTT

D: TRBD2
size: .
J: TRBJ2-1
V: TRBV2
CDR3: CASSRLSGLASRNEQFF
DNA: TGTGCCAGCAGCCGTTTGTCGGGACTAGCCTCTCGGAATGAGCAGTTCTTC

D: .
size: .
J: TRBJ2-7
V: TRBV5-1
CDR3: CASSLAAGGVRVYEQYF
DNA: TGCGCCAGCAGCTTAGCCGCTGGTGGAGTCAGAGTCTACGAGCAGTACTTC

D: .
size: .
J: TRBJ2-1
V: TRBV2
CDR3: CASSPRLVLPTRNEQFF
DNA: TGTGCCAGCAGTCCCCGACTAGTTCTGCCGACTAGGAATGAGCAGTTCTTC

D: .
size: .
J: TRBJ2-7
V: TRBV6-1
CDR3: CASSPFGGEGAYEQYF
DNA: TGTGCCAGCAGTCCCTTCGGGGGAGAGGGGGCCTACGAGCAGTACTTC

D: TRBD1
size: .
J: TRBJ2-7
V: TRBV7-9
CDR3: CASSSGTGYYEQYF
DNA: TGTGCCAGCAGCTCCGGGACAGGGTACTACGAGCAGTACTTC

D: .
size: few
J: TRBJ2-2
V: TRBV6-2/TRBV6-3
CDR3: CATVGRPNTGDLFF
DNA: TGTGCCACCGTGGGTCGGCCTAACACCGGGGATCTGTTTTTT

D: TRBD1
size: .
J: TRBJ1-2
V: TRBV2
CDR3: CASTQIRQGFVGYTF
DNA: TGTGCCAGCACCCAAATCCGACAGGGTTTCGTCGGCTACACCTTC

D: .
size: medium-sized
J: TRBJ1-5
V: TRBV6-1
CDR3: CASSRDPDWEPQHF
DNA: TGTGCCAGCAGTCGGGACCCCGATTGGGAGCCCCAGCATTTT

D: .
size: .
J: TRBJ2-5
V: TRBV2
CDR3: CASKAGWGETQYF
DNA: TGTGCCAGCAAGGCGGGATGGGGGGAGACCCAGTACTTC

D: TRBD1
size: .
J: TRBJ1-1
V: TRBV11-2
CDR3: CASSSPGQGSNTEAFF
DNA: TGTGCCAGCAGCTCCCCGGGACAGGGATCGAACACTGAAGCTTTCTTT

D: .
size: large
J: TRBJ2-1
V: TRBV12-3/TRBV12-4
CDR3: CASSLAGVSGDEQFF
DNA: TGTGCCAGCAGTTTAGCGGGAGTTTCAGGAGATGAGCAGTTCTTC

D: .
size: medium-sized
J: TRBJ1-2
V: TRBV27
CDR3: CASSFRQGVNYGYTF
DNA: TGTGCCAGCAGTTTTAGGCAGGGAGTGAACTATGGCTACACCTTC

D: .
size: .
J: TRBJ2-5
V: TRBV12-3/TRBV12-4
CDR3: CASGDLLETQYF
DNA: TGTGCCAGCGGGGATCTCTTAGAGACCCAGTACTTC

D: .
size: once
J: TRBJ1-1
V: TRBV28
CDR3: CATVTGVTEAFF
DNA: TGTGCCACCGTGACAGGAGTGACTGAAGCTTTCTTT

D: .
size: medium-sized
J: TRBJ2-1
V: TRBV20-1
CDR3: CSASSQVNEQFF
DNA: TGCAGTGCTAGTTCTCAGGTCAATGAGCAGTTCTTC

D: .
size: few
J: TRBJ1-2
V: TRBV30
CDR3: CAWSVGLTYGYTF
DNA: TGTGCCTGGAGTGTAGGACTCACCTATGGCTACACCTTC

D: .
size: many
J: TRBJ2-3
V: TRBV11-1
CDR3: CASSLAQGGTSTDTQYF
DNA: TGTGCCAGCAGCTTAGCGCAGGGCGGGACTAGCACAGATACGCAGTATTTT

D: TRBD1
size: many
J: TRBJ2-5
V: TRBV19
CDR3: CASMNRGGGNQETQYF
DNA: TGTGCCAGTATGAATCGAGGGGGCGGAAACCAAGAGACCCAGTACTTC

D: .
size: many
J: TRBJ1-1
V: TRBV10-2
CDR3: CASVGGGLSTEAFF
DNA: TGCGCCAGCGTGGGGGGGGGGCTAAGCACTGAAGCTTTCTTT

D: TRBD1
size: few
J: TRBJ1-1
V: TRBV7-3
CDR3: CASSRQGGVNTEAFF
DNA: TGTGCCAGCAGCCGACAGGGGGGGGTGAACACTGAAGCTTTCTTT

D: .
size: .
J: TRBJ1-1
V: TRBV19
CDR3: CASSIGPFGGTEAFF
DNA: TGTGCCAGTAGTATCGGGCCTTTTGGAGGCACTGAAGCTTTCTTT

D: .
size: .
J: TRBJ1-6
V: TRBV27
CDR3: CVSSFLPSGAGNSPLHF
DNA: TGTGTCAGCAGTTTCCTCCCCTCCGGGGCGGGGAACTCACCCCTCCACTTT

D: TRBD2
size: .
J: TRBJ2-3
V: TRBV12-3/TRBV12-4
CDR3: CASSRTSGNTDTQYF
DNA: TGTGCCAGCAGCCGGACTAGCGGAAACACAGATACGCAGTATTTT

D: TRBD2
size: .
J: TRBJ2-2
V: TRBV6-2/TRBV6-3
CDR3: CASRSGGAAAWELFF
DNA: TGTGCCAGCAGGAGCGGGGGGGCCGCGGCCTGGGAGCTGTTTTTT

D: TRBD1
size: medium-sized
J: TRBJ2-7
V: TRBV7-9
CDR3: CASSMGQGEQYF
DNA: TGTGCCAGCAGCATGGGACAGGGGGAGCAGTACTTC